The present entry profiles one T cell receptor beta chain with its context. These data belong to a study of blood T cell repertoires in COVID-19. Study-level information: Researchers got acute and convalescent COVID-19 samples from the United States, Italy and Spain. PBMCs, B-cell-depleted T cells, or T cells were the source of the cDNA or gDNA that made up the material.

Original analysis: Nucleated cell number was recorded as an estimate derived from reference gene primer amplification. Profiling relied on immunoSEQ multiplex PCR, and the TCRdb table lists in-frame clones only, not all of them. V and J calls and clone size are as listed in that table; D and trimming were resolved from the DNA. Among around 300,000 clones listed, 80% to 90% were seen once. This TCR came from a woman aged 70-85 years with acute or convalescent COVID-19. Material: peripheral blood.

As DNA, the CDR3 is TGTGCCAGCAGTTTCGGGCAGGGAACGTCCGCTGAAAAACTGTTTTTT. Translated, it gives CASSFGQGTSAEKLFF. This chain connects TRBV28 to TRBJ1-4, with D possibly being TRBD1 (5 bases). V was cut by 3 bases and J by 7 bases, with 18 bases left in between. The V gene's germline CDR1 is MDHEN and CDR2 SYDVKM. This CDR3 contains 16 residues.